Below, 12 T cell receptor beta chains from the same sample are listed, as sequenced in a study of T cell responses to AZD1222 COVID-19 vaccine. The assay was immunoSEQ multiplex PCR, and TCRdb's table has in-frame clones only and misses some. The sample has 250,000 to 300,000 clones, around 92% seen once. Sequencing used peripheral blood, obtained 28 days after the second AZD1222 dose. The receptors stem from an adult who received the AZD1222 COVID-19 vaccine.

V and J are TRBV4-1 and TRBJ1-4; D gene unclear. This CDR3 is built from 17 residues. Looked up from germline, CDR1 is MGHRA and CDR2 is YSYEKL. The V and J ends lost 2 bases and 0 bases respectively, with 13 bases between them. For the CDR3, the DNA is TGCGCCAGCAGCCAAATGGTACAACTCGCAACTAATGAAAAACTGTTTTTT. Its translation: CASSQMVQLATNEKLFF.

The chain is built from TRBV19 and TRBJ2-7; D remains unclear. The CDR3 extends over 13 amino acids. V lost 2 bases and J 2 bases, leaving 7 bases between the germline ends. In germline, CDR1 is LNHDA, CDR2 SQIVND (reference sequence). CDR3 in amino acids: CASSIRITYEQYF. The CDR3 DNA is TGTGCCAGTAGTATACGGATAACCTACGAGCAGTACTTC.

The chain combines TRBV7-9 with TRBJ1-2, with TRBD1 identical over 7 bases. The V gene's germline CDR1 is SEHNR and CDR2 FQNEAQ (reference sequence). CDR3 length: 12 residues. J was trimmed by 8 bases and V by 7 bases; bases with no gene match: 7. CDR3 coding DNA: TGTGCCAGCACCCGGGACAGTTTGGGCTACACCTTC. Translated: CASTRDSLGYTF.

The chain employs TRBV28 and TRBJ2-7, with D perhaps given as TRBD1 or TRBD2 (6 bases each). There are 13 residues in the CDR3. V was cut by 5 bases and J by 2 bases, with 10 bases left in between. Germline values: CDR1 MDHEN, CDR2 SYDVKM. The CDR3 DNA reads as TGTGCCAGCAGTCGAGGGGGGCCCTACGAGCAGTACTTC. Translation gives CASSRGGPYEQYF. The whole variable domain, filled in from reference TRBV28 and TRBJ2-7, reads DVKVTQSSRYLVKRTGEKVFLECVQDMDHENMFWYRQDPGLGLRLIYFSYDVKMKEKGDIPEGYSVSREKKERFSLILESASTNQTSMYLCASSRGGPYEQYFGPGTRLTVT.

The chain joins TRBV28 to TRBJ1-5; weak D call: TRBD1 (5 bases). The V and J ends lost 7 bases and 2 bases respectively, with 18 bases between them. This CDR3 has 16 residues. From germline, CDR1 is MDHEN and CDR2 SYDVKM. CDR3 in amino acids: CASTQGGDGGNQPQHF. In nucleotides, the CDR3 is TGTGCCAGCACCCAAGGTGGGGACGGGGGCAATCAGCCCCAGCATTTT.

The chain employs TRBV6-2 or TRBV6-3 and TRBJ1-2; D uncertain. The germline V gene has CDR1 MNHEY and CDR2 SVGEGT. The CDR3 has 12 residues. V lost 6 bases and J lost 6, with 11 bases in between. The CDR3 loop is CASSRPLNGYTF. CDR3 bases: TGTGCCAGCAGCCGCCCCCTCAATGGCTACACCTTC.

The chain employs TRBV10-3 and TRBJ1-4; D perhaps matches TRBD1 (6 bases). Germline CDR1 and CDR2: ENHRY and SYGVKD. CDR3 length: 17 residues. V was trimmed by 6 bases and J by 3 bases, leaving 20 bases between them. CDR3 sequence: CAISGTNGASPNEKLFF. CDR3 coding DNA: TGTGCCATCAGCGGGACAAACGGAGCCTCCCCTAATGAAAAACTGTTTTTT.

The chain recombines TRBV18 with TRBJ1-1; D is ambiguous. V was pared by 5 bases and J by 5 bases, with 9 bases between. The CDR3 contains 12 residues. The germline gives CDR1 KGHSH, CDR2 LQKENI. The CDR3 spells CASSSQWTEAFF. DNA of the CDR3: TGTGCCAGCTCATCCCAGTGGACTGAAGCTTTCTTT.

This clone has a handful of counts. This CDR3 is CASRDANYGYTF. CDR3 in DNA: TGTGCCAGTCGAGACGCGAACTATGGCTACACCTTC. This chain uses TRBV19 with TRBJ1-2; D is ambiguous. Between the trimmed V and J ends, which lost 8 bases and 2 bases, there was a span of 9 bases. The germline V gene encodes CDR1 LNHDA and CDR2 SQIVND (reference sequence). This CDR3 region has 12 residues.

This clone was seen more than once but under ten times. Here the CDR3 DNA reads TGTGCCAGCCTGAGGCTTGACGAAGCTTTCTTT. This gives the protein CASLRLDEAFF. The gene calls are TRBV28 and TRBJ1-1; D gene unclear. The germline gives CDR1 MDHEN, CDR2 SYDVKM. This CDR3 is built from 11 residues. Trimming took 8 bases from V and 8 from J, leaving 12 bases between them.

Notes on this clone: This specimen includes other DNA sequences encoding the same CDR3. V gene TRBV28 combines with J gene TRBJ2-7; D is uncertain. The germline V gene has CDR1 MDHEN and CDR2 SYDVKM. This CDR3 has 11 amino acids. Between the trimmed V and J ends, which lost 5 bases and 3 bases, there was a span of 5 bases. In DNA, the CDR3 is TGTGCCAGCAGTAGGGACTACGAGCAGTACTTC. This encodes CASSRDYEQYF.

This chain joins TRBV15 and TRBJ2-2; no reliable D call. CDR1 is LNHNV and CDR2 is YYDKDF in the germline V gene (reference sequence). The CDR3 is 15 residues long. The V gene lost 1 base and the J gene lost 4 bases, with 10 bases spanning the gap. The CDR3 bases are TGTGCCACCAGCAGAGTGGCTAGTGCCACCGGGGAGCTGTTTTTT. It yields the protein CATSRVASATGELFF.